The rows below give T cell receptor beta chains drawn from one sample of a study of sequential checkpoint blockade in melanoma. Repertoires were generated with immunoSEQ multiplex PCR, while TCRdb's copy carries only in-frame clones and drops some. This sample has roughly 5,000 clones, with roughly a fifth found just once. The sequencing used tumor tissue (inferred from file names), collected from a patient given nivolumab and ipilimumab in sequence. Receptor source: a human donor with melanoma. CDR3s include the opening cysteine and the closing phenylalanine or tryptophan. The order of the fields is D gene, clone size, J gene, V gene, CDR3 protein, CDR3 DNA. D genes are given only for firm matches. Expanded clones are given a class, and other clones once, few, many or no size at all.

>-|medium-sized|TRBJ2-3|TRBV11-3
CASSPIRAENRVGSTDTQYF
TGTGCCAGCAGTCCTATTAGGGCTGAAAACAGGGTGGGCAGCACAGATACGCAGTATTTT
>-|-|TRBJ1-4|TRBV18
CASSPKVGGTNEKLFF
TGTGCCAGCTCACCAAAGGTCGGGGGGACTAATGAAAAACTGTTTTTT
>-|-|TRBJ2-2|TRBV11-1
CASRGRMNTGELFF
TGTGCCAGCAGGGGGCGGATGAACACCGGGGAGCTGTTTTTT
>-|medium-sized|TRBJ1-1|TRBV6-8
CASSYGGEDTEAFF
TGTGCCAGCAGTTACGGGGGCGAGGACACTGAAGCTTTCTTT
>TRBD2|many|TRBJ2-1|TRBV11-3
CASSLGGGGPYNEQFF
TGTGCCAGCAGCTTAGGAGGCGGGGGGCCCTACAATGAGCAGTTCTTC
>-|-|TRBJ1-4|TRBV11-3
CASSSTDSSTNEKLFF
TGTGCCAGCAGCTCAACTGACTCGTCAACTAATGAAAAACTGTTTTTT
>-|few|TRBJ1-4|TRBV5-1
CASSLEPTNEKLFF
TGCGCCAGCAGCTTGGAACCAACTAATGAAAAACTGTTTTTT
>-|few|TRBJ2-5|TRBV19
CASSIGQEETQYF
TGTGCCAGTAGTATTGGGCAGGAAGAGACCCAGTACTTC
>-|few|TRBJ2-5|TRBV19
CASSRRGQTMGETQYF
TGTGCCAGTAGTCGTAGGGGACAAACGATGGGGGAGACCCAGTACTTC
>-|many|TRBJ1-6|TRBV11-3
CASSLSGFDSPLHF
TGTGCCAGCAGCTTGTCAGGATTTGATTCACCCCTCCACTTT
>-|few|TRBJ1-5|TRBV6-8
CASSYSVEDSNQPQHF
TGTGCCAGCAGTTACTCTGTAGAGGATAGCAATCAGCCCCAGCATTTT
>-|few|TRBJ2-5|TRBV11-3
CASSLGRGWETQYF
TGTGCCAGCAGCTTAGGCAGGGGCTGGGAGACCCAGTACTTC
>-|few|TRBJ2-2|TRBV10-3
CAISDLGTYSINTGELFF
TGTGCCATCAGTGATTTGGGGACATACAGTATAAACACCGGGGAGCTGTTTTTT
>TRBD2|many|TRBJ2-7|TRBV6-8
CASPTRPGLDYEQYF
TGTGCCAGCCCAACCCGACCGGGACTAGACTACGAGCAGTACTTC
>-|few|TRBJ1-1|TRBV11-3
CASSLYGGGSPEAFF
TGTGCCAGCAGCTTATACGGAGGCGGAAGTCCTGAAGCTTTCTTT
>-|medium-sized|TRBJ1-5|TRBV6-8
CAISDSWGPLQPQHF
TGTGCCATCAGTGACTCGTGGGGACCTCTTCAGCCCCAGCATTTT
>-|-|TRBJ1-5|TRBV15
CATSRDPNIIGNQPQHF
TGTGCCACCAGCAGAGATCCCAACATCATTGGGAATCAGCCCCAGCATTTT
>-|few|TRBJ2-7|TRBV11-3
CASSLGAGLMEQYF
TGTGCCAGCAGCTTAGGGGCGGGACTCATGGAGCAGTACTTC
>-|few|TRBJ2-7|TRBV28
CASSLGWVAVDRGPLCEQYF
TGTGCCAGCAGTTTAGGATGGGTAGCGGTCGACCGGGGCCCCCTTTGCGAGCAGTACTTC
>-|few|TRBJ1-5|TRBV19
CASSFRGPNQPQHF
TGTGCCAGTAGTTTCCGGGGACCCAATCAGCCCCAGCATTTT
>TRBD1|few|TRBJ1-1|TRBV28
CARHGTGETEAFF
TGTGCCAGACACGGGACAGGGGAAACTGAAGCTTTCTTT
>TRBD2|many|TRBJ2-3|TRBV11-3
CASSPWGLAGATDTQYF
TGTGCCAGCAGCCCCTGGGGACTAGCGGGGGCCACAGATACGCAGTATTTT
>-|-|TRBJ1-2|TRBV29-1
CSVDRARNYGYTF
TGCAGCGTTGACAGGGCCCGTAACTATGGCTACACCTTC
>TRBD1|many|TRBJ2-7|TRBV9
CASSPWTGGSYEQYF
TGTGCCAGCAGCCCTTGGACAGGTGGGTCCTACGAGCAGTACTTC